A selection of T cell receptor beta chains follows, all from one sample in a study of blood T cell repertoires in COVID-19. Some clones are missing from TCRdb's copy, which holds only in-frame ones; the method was immunoSEQ multiplex PCR. The table has more than 100,000 clones, roughly 80% seen once; the top ten hold approximately 16%. The sequencing input was peripheral blood. The receptors come from a woman aged 45 to 65 with acute or convalescent COVID-19. Each CDR3 is given with its conserved first and last residue. The D gene is left open where the match is weak. Clone sizes are given selectively: once, few, many, or a class where the clone is expanded.

>TRBJ2-3|TRBD1|NA|TRBV5-4
CASSMSTGSTDTQYF
TGTGCCAGCAGCATGTCGACAGGGTCGACAGATACGCAGTATTTT
>TRBJ2-7|NA|NA|TRBV3-1/TRBV3-2
CASSQVTGEQYF
TGTGCCAGCAGCCAAGTGACAGGAGAGCAGTACTTC
>TRBJ2-2|NA|NA|TRBV4-1
CASSRPDRGGELFF
TGCGCCAGCAGTAGACCGGACCGGGGCGGGGAGCTGTTTTTT
>TRBJ2-5|TRBD2|NA|TRBV5-1
CASSFEASGGETQYF
TGCGCCAGCAGCTTCGAGGCTAGCGGGGGTGAGACCCAGTACTTC
>TRBJ1-1|NA|NA|TRBV6-5
CASRTSNTEAFF
TGTGCCAGCAGGACTTCAAACACTGAAGCTTTCTTT
>TRBJ1-2|NA|NA|TRBV5-1
CASSLAGKGHGYTF
TGCGCCAGCAGCTTAGCCGGAAAGGGGCATGGCTACACCTTC
>TRBJ1-5|TRBD1|NA|TRBV6-5
CASRMGQENQPQHF
TGTGCCAGCAGAATGGGACAGGAGAATCAGCCCCAGCATTTT
>TRBJ1-2|TRBD1|NA|TRBV6-6
CASTPGQGAYGYTF
TGTGCCAGCACCCCGGGACAGGGGGCCTATGGCTACACCTTC
>TRBJ1-5|NA|NA|TRBV19
CASSTQGNQPQHF
TGTGCCAGTAGTACTCAGGGGAATCAGCCCCAGCATTTT
>TRBJ1-1|NA|NA|TRBV11-2
CASSSFSGNTEAFF
TGTGCCAGCAGCTCGTTTTCGGGAAACACTGAAGCTTTCTTT
>TRBJ1-1|NA|NA|TRBV19
CASSMGSTAFNTEAFF
TGTGCCAGTAGTATGGGTTCGACAGCCTTTAACACTGAAGCTTTCTTT
>TRBJ1-4|NA|NA|TRBV19
CASSNRRGEKLFF
TGTGCCAGTAGTAATCGGCGGGGTGAAAAACTGTTTTTT
>TRBJ1-3|NA|NA|TRBV4-1
CASSGRGDGSGNTIYF
TGCGCCAGCAGTGGGAGGGGGGACGGATCTGGAAACACCATATATTTT
>TRBJ2-7|TRBD1|NA|TRBV2
CASLAGTGLSEQYF
TGTGCCAGTTTAGCCGGGACAGGGTTGAGCGAGCAGTACTTC
>TRBJ1-1|NA|NA|TRBV7-9
CASSLERRTEAFF
TGTGCCAGCAGCTTAGAGAGGAGGACCGAAGCTTTCTTT
>TRBJ2-3|TRBD2|NA|TRBV9
CASSGTSRTDTQYF
TGTGCCAGCAGCGGGACTAGCCGTACAGATACGCAGTATTTT
>TRBJ1-5|TRBD1|NA|TRBV15
CATSWGQVNQPQHF
TGTGCCACCAGCTGGGGACAGGTTAATCAGCCCCAGCATTTT
>TRBJ1-4|NA|few|TRBV9
CASSAGQRLATNEKLFF
TGTGCCAGCAGCGCTGGACAGCGGCTTGCAACTAATGAAAAACTGTTTTTT
>TRBJ2-6|NA|NA|TRBV27
CASSLTGRVISGANVLTF
TGTGCCAGCAGTCTCACGGGCAGGGTGATCTCTGGGGCCAACGTCCTGACTTTC
>TRBJ1-1|NA|NA|TRBV7-9
CASSLDDRLVEAFF
TGTGCCAGCAGCTTAGATGACAGACTAGTAGAAGCTTTCTTT
>TRBJ2-7|NA|NA|TRBV6-6
CASRLGQTWREQYF
TGTGCCAGCAGACTCGGACAGACTTGGAGAGAGCAGTACTTC
>TRBJ2-2|NA|NA|TRBV5-1
CASSPGRQRTGELFF
TGCGCCAGCAGCCCGGGCAGACAGCGCACCGGGGAGCTGTTTTTT
>TRBJ2-1|TRBD2|NA|TRBV11-2
CASSPPSGGVMGEQFF
TGTGCCAGCAGCCCCCCTAGCGGGGGGGTCATGGGTGAGCAGTTCTTC
>TRBJ1-1|NA|NA|TRBV12-3/TRBV12-4
CASSETGEAFF
TGTGCCAGCAGCGAGACAGGTGAAGCTTTCTTT
>TRBJ2-6|NA|NA|TRBV19
CASSIGSGSGANVLTF
TGTGCCAGTAGTATAGGGTCGGGGAGTGGGGCCAACGTCCTGACTTTC
>TRBJ2-3|TRBD2|NA|TRBV15
CATSRDHRGGTSTDTQYF
TGTGCCACCAGCAGAGATCATCGGGGGGGGACTAGCACAGATACGCAGTATTTT
>TRBJ2-7|NA|NA|TRBV15
CAPSRGGGGTYEQYF
TGCGCCCCCAGCAGGGGAGGGGGGGGGACATACGAGCAGTACTTC